This TCR beta chain was found in a study of T cells in Graves' hyperthyroidism and ophthalmopathy. General study findings and limits: Ophthalmopathy prediction by the model preceded onset by a median about 6.5 months.

The germline V gene has CDR1 SGHTA and CDR2 FQGNSA. CDR3 size: 13 residues. V shed 2 bases and J shed 8 bases, with 10 bases lying between them. This clonotype was recorded at least ten times. Its antigen is not known. Researchers barred patients who had uncontrolled infection, other autoimmune disease, pregnancy or lactation. RNA transcripts gave rise to amplified TCR beta CDR3 regions. A set of HTBI primers served as the primers for a first-round RT-PCR of the TCR CDR3. A single record per CDR3 protein comes from TCRdb applying MiXCR to the multiplex PCR reads. The table has 360,000 or so distinct CDR3 sequences, about 15% seen once.

The chain recombines TRBV7-2 with TRBJ2-1, with D unresolved. Sequenced: blood. The TCR originated in a woman in her fifties or sixties with Graves' ophthalmopathy. CDR3 loop: CASSLSFPDEQFF. CDR3 DNA sequence: TGTGCCAGCAGCTTAAGTTTTCCGGATGAGCAGTTCTTC.